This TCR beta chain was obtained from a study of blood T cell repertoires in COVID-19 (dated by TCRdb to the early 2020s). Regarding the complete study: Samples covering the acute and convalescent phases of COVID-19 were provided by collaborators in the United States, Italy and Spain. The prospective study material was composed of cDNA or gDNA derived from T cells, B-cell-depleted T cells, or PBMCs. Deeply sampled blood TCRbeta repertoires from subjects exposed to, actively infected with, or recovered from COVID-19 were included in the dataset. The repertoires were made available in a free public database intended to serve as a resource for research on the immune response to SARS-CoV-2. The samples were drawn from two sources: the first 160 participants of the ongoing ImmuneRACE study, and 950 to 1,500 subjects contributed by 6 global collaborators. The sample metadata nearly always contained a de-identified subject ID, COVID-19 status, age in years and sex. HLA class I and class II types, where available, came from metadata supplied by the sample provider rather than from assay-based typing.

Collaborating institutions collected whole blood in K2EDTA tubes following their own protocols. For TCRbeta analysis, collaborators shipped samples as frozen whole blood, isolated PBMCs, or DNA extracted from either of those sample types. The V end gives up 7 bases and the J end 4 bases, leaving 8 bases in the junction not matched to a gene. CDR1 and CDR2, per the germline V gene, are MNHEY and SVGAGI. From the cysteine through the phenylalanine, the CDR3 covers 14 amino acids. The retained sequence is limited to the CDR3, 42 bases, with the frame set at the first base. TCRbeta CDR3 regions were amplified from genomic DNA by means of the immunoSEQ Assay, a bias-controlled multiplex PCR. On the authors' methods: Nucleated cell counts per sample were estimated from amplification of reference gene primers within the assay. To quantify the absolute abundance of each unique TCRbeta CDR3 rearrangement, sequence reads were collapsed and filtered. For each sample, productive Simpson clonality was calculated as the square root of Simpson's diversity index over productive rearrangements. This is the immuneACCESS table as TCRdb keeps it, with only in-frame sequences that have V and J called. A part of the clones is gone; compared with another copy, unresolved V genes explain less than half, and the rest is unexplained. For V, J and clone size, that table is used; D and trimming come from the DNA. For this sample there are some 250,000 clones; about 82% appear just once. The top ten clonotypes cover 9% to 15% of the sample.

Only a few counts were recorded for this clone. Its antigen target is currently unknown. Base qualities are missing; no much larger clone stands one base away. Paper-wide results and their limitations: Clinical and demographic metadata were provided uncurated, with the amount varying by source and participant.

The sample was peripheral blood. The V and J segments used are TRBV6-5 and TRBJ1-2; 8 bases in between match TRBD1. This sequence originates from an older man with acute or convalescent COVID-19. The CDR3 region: CASKNRQGAYGYTF. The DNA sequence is TGTGCCAGCAAAAATAGGCAGGGGGCCTATGGCTACACCTTC.